Described below is a single T cell receptor beta chain sequence and its context. This entry belongs to a study of CD8+CD57+ T cells in acquired aplastic anemia. The CDR3 length is 14 residues. Germline loops: CDR1 PRHDT, CDR2 FYEKMQ (reference sequence). Trimming stripped 1 base from V and 7 bases from J, with 12 bases between. The study profiled TCR beta VDJ and CDR3 using genomic DNA as template. TCRdb reprocessed the reads via MiXCR and lists one record per CDR3 protein. This sample has around 250,000 distinct CDR3 sequences, with around 82% found just once. CD8+CD57+ cell expansion had been shown by flow cytometry in patients chosen for sequencing.

The source material was sorted CD4+, CD8+, or CD8+CD57+ T cells (not recorded which) from PBMCs. V is TRBV13 and J is TRBJ2-3; D is unresolved. This clonotype was obtained from a human donor with aplastic anemia. The CDR3 nucleotides read TGTGCCAGCAGCTTAGCCGGAACAGCTAATACGCAGTATTTT. This gives the protein CASSLAGTANTQYF.